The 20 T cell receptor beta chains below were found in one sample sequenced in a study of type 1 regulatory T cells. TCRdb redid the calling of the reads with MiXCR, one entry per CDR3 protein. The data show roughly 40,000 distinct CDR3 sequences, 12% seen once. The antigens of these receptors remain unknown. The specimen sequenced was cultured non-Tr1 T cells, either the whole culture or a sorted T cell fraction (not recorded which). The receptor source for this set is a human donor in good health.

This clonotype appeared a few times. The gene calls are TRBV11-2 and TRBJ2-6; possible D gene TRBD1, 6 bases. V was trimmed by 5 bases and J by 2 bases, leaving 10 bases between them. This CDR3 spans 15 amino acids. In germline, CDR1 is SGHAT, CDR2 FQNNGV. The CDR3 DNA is TGTGCCAGCAGCCCCTGGACAGCTGGGGCCAACGTCCTGACTTTC. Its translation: CASSPWTAGANVLTF.

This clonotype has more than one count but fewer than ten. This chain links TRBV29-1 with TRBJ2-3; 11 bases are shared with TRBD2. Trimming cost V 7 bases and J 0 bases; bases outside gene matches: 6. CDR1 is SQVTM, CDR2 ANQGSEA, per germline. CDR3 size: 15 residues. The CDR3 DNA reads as TGCAGCGCCGCCGGGACTAGCGGTAGCACAGATACGCAGTATTTT. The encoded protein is CSAAGTSGSTDTQYF.

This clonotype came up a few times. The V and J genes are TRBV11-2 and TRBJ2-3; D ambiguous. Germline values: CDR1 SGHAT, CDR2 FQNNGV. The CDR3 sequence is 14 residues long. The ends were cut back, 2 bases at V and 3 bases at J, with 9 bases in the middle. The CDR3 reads CASSLNLRTDTQYF. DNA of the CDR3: TGTGCCAGCAGCTTAAATCTGAGAACAGATACGCAGTATTTT.

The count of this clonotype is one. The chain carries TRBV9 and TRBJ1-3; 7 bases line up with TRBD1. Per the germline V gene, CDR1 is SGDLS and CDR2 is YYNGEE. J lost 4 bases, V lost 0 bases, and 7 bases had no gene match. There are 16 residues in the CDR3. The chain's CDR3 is CASSVDQGGTGNTIYF. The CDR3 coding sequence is TGTGCCAGCAGCGTAGATCAGGGGGGGACCGGAAACACCATATATTTT.

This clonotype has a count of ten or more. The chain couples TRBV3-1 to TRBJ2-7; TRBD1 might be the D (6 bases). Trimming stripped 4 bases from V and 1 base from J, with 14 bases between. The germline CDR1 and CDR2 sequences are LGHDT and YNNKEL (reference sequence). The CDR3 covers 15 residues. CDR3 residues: CASSLPGTKSYEQYF. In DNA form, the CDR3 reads TGTGCCAGCAGCCTCCCCGGGACAAAATCCTACGAGCAGTACTTC.

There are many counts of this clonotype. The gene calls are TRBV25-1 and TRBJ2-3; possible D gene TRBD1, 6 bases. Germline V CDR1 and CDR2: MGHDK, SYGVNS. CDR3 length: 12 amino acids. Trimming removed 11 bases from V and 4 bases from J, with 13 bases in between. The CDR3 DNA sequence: TGTGCCGTCTCTGGGGGCCCAGATACGCAGTATTTT. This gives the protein CAVSGGPDTQYF.

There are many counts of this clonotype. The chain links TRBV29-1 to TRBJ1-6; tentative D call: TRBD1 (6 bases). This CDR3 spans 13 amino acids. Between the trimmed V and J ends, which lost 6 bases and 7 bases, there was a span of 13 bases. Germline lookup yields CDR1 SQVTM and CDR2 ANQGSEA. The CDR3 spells CSVANDRNSPLHF. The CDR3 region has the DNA TGCAGCGTCGCTAACGACAGGAATTCACCCCTCCACTTT.

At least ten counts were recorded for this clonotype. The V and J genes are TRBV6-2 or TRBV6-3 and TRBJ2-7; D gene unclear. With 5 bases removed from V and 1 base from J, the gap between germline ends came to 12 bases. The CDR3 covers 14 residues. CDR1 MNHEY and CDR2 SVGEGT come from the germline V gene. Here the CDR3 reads CASSPAGLSYEQYF. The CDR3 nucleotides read TGTGCCAGCAGTCCCGCCGGTCTTTCCTACGAGCAGTACTTC.

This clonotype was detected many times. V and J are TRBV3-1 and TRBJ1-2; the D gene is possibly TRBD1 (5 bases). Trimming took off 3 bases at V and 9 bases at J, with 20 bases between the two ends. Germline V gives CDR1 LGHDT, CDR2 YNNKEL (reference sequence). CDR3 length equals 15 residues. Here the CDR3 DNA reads TGTGCCAGCAGCCAGGGGCAGGGAGCCCCATCGCGCTACACCTTC. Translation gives CASSQGQGAPSRYTF.

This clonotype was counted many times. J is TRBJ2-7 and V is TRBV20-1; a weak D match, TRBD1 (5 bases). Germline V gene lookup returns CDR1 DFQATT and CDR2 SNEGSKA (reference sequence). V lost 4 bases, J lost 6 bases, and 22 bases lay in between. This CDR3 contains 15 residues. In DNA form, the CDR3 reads TGCAGTGCTATAGTTTCAGGGTCTCCCTCCAGCGAGCAGTACTTC. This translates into CSAIVSGSPSSEQYF.

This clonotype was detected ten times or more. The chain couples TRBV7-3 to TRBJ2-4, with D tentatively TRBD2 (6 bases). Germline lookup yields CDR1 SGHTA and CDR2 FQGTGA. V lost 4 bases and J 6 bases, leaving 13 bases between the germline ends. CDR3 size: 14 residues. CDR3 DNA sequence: TGTGCCAGCAGCTCCGCGGGACCCGGAAACATTCAGTACTTC. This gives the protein CASSSAGPGNIQYF. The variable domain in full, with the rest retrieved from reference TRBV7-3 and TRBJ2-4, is GAGVSQTPSNKVTEKGKYVELRCDPISGHTALYWYRQSLGQGPEFLIYFQGTGAADDSGLPNDRFFAVRPEGSVSTLKIQRTERGDSAVYLCASSSAGPGNIQYFGAGTRLSVL.

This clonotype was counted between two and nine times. CDR3 nucleotide sequence: TGCGCCAGCAGCGAGACCATAGCGGGAGCGGGTGAGCAGTTCTTC. Protein: CASSETIAGAGEQFF. The V and J genes are TRBV5-1 and TRBJ2-1, with TRBD2 matching over 9 bases. Germline V gene data show CDR1 as SGHRS and CDR2 as YFSETQ. This CDR3 is built from 15 residues. Trimming took 4 bases from V and 9 from J; bases not matched to a gene: 11. Full variable domain (remainder filled in from reference TRBV5-1 and TRBJ2-1): KAGVTQTPRYLIKTRGQQVTLSCSPISGHRSVSWYQQTPGQGLQFLFEYFSETQRNKGNFPGRFSGRQFSNSRSEMNVSTLELGDSALYLCASSETIAGAGEQFFGPGTRLTVL.

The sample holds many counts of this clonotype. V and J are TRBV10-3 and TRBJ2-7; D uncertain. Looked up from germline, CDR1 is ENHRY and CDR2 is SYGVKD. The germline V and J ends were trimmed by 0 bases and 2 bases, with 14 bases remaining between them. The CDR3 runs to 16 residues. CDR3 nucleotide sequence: TGTGCCATCAGTGAGTCAGGGTTCCGCGATACCTACGAGCAGTACTTC. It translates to CAISESGFRDTYEQYF.

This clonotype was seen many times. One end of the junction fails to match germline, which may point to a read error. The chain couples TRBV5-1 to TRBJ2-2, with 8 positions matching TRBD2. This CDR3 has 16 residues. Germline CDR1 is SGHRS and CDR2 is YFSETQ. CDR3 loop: CAGSLPGLASTGELFF. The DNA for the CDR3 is TGCGCCGGCAGCTTGCCCGGACTAGCCTCCACCGGGGAGCTGTTTTTT.

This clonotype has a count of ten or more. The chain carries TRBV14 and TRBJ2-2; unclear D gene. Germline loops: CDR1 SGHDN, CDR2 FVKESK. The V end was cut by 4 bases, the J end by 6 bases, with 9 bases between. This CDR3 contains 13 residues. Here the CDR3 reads CASSLQWAGELFF. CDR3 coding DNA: TGTGCCAGCAGCCTCCAATGGGCCGGGGAGCTGTTTTTT.

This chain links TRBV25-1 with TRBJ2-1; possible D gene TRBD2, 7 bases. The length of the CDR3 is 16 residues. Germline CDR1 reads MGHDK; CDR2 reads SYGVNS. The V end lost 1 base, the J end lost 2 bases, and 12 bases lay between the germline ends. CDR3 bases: TGTGCCAGCAGTGAATTTCGGGGGGCCACCTACAATGAGCAGTTCTTC. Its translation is CASSEFRGATYNEQFF. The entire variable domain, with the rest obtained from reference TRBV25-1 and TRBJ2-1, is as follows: EADIYQTPRYLVIGTGKKITLECSQTMGHDKMYWYQQDPGMELHLIHYSYGVNSTEKGDLSSESTVSRIRTEHFPLTLESARPSHTSQYLCASSEFRGATYNEQFFGPGTRLTVL.

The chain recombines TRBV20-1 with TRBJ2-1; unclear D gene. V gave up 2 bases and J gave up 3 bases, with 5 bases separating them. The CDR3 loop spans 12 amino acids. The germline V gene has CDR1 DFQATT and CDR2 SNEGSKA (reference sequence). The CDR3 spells CSARWIYNEQFF. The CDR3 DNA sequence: TGCAGTGCTAGATGGATCTACAATGAGCAGTTCTTC.

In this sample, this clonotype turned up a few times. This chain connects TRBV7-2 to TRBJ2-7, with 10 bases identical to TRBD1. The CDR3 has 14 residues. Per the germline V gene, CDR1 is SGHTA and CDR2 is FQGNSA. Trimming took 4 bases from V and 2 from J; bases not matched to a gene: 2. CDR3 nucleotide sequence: TGTGCCAGCAGCTACGGGACAGGGGCCTACGAGCAGTACTTC. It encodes CASSYGTGAYEQYF.

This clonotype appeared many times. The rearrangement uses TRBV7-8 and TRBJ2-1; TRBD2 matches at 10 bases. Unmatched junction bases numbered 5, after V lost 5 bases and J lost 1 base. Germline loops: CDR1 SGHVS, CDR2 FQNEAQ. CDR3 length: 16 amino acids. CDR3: CASSRWTSGSYNEQFF. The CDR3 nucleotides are TGTGCCAGCAGCCGTTGGACTAGCGGATCCTACAATGAGCAGTTCTTC.

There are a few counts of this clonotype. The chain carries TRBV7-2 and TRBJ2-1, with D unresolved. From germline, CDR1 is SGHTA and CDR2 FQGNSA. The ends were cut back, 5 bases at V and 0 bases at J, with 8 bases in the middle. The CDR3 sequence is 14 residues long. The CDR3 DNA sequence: TGTGCCAGCAGCGGTTCAAACTCCTACAATGAGCAGTTCTTC. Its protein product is CASSGSNSYNEQFF.